The subject of this entry is one T cell receptor (beta chain). These data are taken from a study of cytomegalovirus exposure and HLA in healthy donors. The primer mix had 60 Vbeta and 13 Jbeta primers. Sequencing used immunoSEQ multiplex PCR; TCRdb keeps in-frame clones, though not all of them. The table has about 70,000 clones, roughly 74% seen once; the top ten hold over 8.5%. Germline assignment: CDR1 GTSNPN and CDR2 SVGIG (reference sequence). The CDR3 length is 16 residues. V lost 5 bases to trimming and J lost 2 bases, with 19 bases between them. V is TRBV30 and J is TRBJ2-4, with D possibly TRBD2 on 5 matching bases. Material for sequencing was PBMCs. The receptor's source is a woman between 55 and 75 years old in good health and CMV-seropositive. For the CDR3, the DNA is TGTGCCTGGGGACCCTTTACGGGGATAACCAAAAACATTCAGTACTTC. As protein: CAWGPFTGITKNIQYF.